The clone carrying this T cell receptor beta chain has a handful of counts. Its specificity is unknown. The V and J ends lost 5 bases and 0 bases respectively, with 14 bases between them. The CDR3 has 15 residues. Per the germline V gene, CDR1 is SGHAT and CDR2 is FQNNGV. The sample originates from a study of shared clonotypes between healthy human individuals. Findings of the study overall: Generation probability values for non-shared clonotypes were lower than those for clonotypes shared by all four donors.

Deep was the level at which the assay was run. Every subset's genomic DNA went evenly onto several immunoSEQ plates. The repertoire was sequenced with immunoSEQ multiplex PCR; TCRdb's copy has only in-frame clones and lacks some. The table has just over 2,000,000 clones, 90% to 95% seen once; the top ten hold approximately 0.13%. Partitioning of CD4+ cells yielded a CD45RA+ naive subset and a CD45RA-negative memory subset. J is TRBJ2-7 and V is TRBV11-2; D may be TRBD1 (6 bases). This TCR was sampled from a man in his late teens or twenties in good health. Sequenced: naive CD4+ T cells sorted from blood. Subset here: CD45RA+ positively selected. CDR3 loop: CASSRDLDSSYEQYF. In DNA form, the CDR3 reads TGTGCCAGCAGCCGCGACCTGGACAGCTCCTACGAGCAGTACTTC.